What follows are 10 T cell receptor beta chains derived from one specimen sequenced in a study of cytomegalovirus exposure and HLA in healthy donors. The repertoire was sequenced with immunoSEQ multiplex PCR; TCRdb's copy has only in-frame clones and lacks some. The sample yields fewer than 200,000 clones, about 90% seen once. The specimen was PBMCs. The receptors come from a woman younger than 30 in good health and CMV-seropositive.

The rearrangement uses TRBV18 and TRBJ2-7; D might be TRBD2 (5 bases). V gave up 6 bases and J gave up 5 bases, with 11 bases separating them. The CDR3 spans 12 residues. Germline V gene data show CDR1 as KGHSH and CDR2 as LQKENI. The DNA of the CDR3 is TGTGCCAGCTCCCCGGGAACTGACGAGCAGTACTTC. Translation: CASSPGTDEQYF.

The chain is built from TRBV9 and TRBJ2-3, with TRBD2 as a possible D gene (7 bases). Germline CDR1 and CDR2: SGDLS and YYNGEE. CDR3 length: 16 residues. Trimming stripped 4 bases from V and 1 base from J, with 16 bases between. The CDR3 DNA sequence: TGTGCCAGCAGCACCTCCTGGGGGGGCGGCACAGATACGCAGTATTTT. Protein product: CASSTSWGGGTDTQYF.

This sequence joins TRBV7-6 and TRBJ2-5; 9 bases map to TRBD2. The CDR3 length is 16 residues. J gave up 5 bases and V 5 bases, and 12 bases lay outside the gene matches. CDR1 and CDR2 from the germline V gene are SGHVS and FNYEAQ. This CDR3 reads CASSVSGGLLWETQYF. The CDR3 coding sequence is TGTGCCAGCAGCGTTAGCGGGGGCCTTCTCTGGGAGACCCAGTACTTC.

The CDR3 sequence: CASSPGGAWEKLFF. DNA of the CDR3: TGTGCCAGCAGTCCAGGGGGCGCGTGGGAAAAACTGTTTTTT. V is TRBV2 and J is TRBJ1-4; 8 nucleotides line up with TRBD1. The CDR3 length is 14 residues. V lost 5 bases to trimming and J lost 8 bases; unmatched junction nucleotides: 7. CDR1 and CDR2 (germline): SNHLY, FYNNEI.

This clone appeared once. The rearrangement links TRBV6-1 to TRBJ2-6; 7 bases are a match to TRBD1. V lost 2 bases to trimming and J lost 5 bases; unmatched junction nucleotides: 12. CDR3 length: 18 amino acids. Germline V gene lookup returns CDR1 MNHNS and CDR2 SASEGT. The CDR3 nucleotides read TGTGCCAGCAGTGAAAAAGGGGGACAGAGGATTTGGGCCAACGTCCTGACTTTC. Translation: CASSEKGGQRIWANVLTF.

The chain carries TRBV7-9 and TRBJ2-5; 14 bases agree with TRBD2. With V trimmed by 5 bases and J by 4 bases, 12 bases remained unmatched. Germline CDR1 and CDR2: SEHNR and FQNEAQ (reference sequence). CDR3 length: 18 amino acids. The CDR3: CASSPHGLAGGGGETQYF. For the CDR3, the DNA is TGTGCCAGCAGCCCACACGGACTAGCGGGGGGTGGGGGAGAGACCCAGTACTTC.

The chain couples TRBV19 to TRBJ1-1; 8 bases fit TRBD1. The CDR3 runs to 15 residues. Losses at the gene ends were 1 base for V and 6 bases for J; bases not matched to a gene: 7. CDR1 LNHDA and CDR2 SQIVND come from the germline V gene (reference sequence). The CDR3 sequence is CASSIVSGGKSEAFF. DNA of the CDR3: TGTGCCAGTAGTATAGTCTCAGGGGGCAAATCTGAAGCTTTCTTT.

The gene calls are TRBV29-1 and TRBJ2-7; TRBD1 matches at 10 bases. The CDR3 is 13 amino acids. Germline trimming cut 7 bases from V and 0 bases from J; bases unmatched to any gene: 3. Germline V gene lookup returns CDR1 SQVTM and CDR2 ANQGSEA. The CDR3 nucleotides read TGCAGCGCATGGACAGGGGGCTCCTACGAGCAGTACTTC. Its protein product is CSAWTGGSYEQYF.

Remarks on this clone: Compared with germline, one end of the junction differs, possibly owing to a read error. The chain carries TRBV28 and TRBJ2-5, with a possible D match to TRBD1 (5 bases). The CDR3 extends over 13 amino acids. In germline, CDR1 is MDHEN, CDR2 SYDVKM. CDR3 nucleotide sequence: TGTGCCAGCAGTTTACAGGGCGTGGATATTGTGCACTTC. Translation: CASSLQGVDIVHF. The full variable domain, completed using reference TRBV28 and TRBJ2-5, is DVKVTQSSRYLVKRTGEKVFLECVQDMDHENMFWYRQDPGLGLRLIYFSYDVKMKEKGDIPEGYSVSREKKERFSLILESASTNQTSMYLCASSLQGVDIVHFGPGTRLLVL.

This clone was counted a few times. The chain combines TRBV2 with TRBJ1-5, with D possibly matching TRBD1 (5 bases). V was pared by 4 bases and J by 2 bases, with 9 bases between. The germline V gene encodes CDR1 SNHLY and CDR2 FYNNEI. The CDR3 consists of 14 residues. The CDR3 sequence is CASSGGEGNQPQHF. The DNA of the CDR3 is TGTGCCAGCAGTGGAGGGGAGGGCAATCAGCCCCAGCATTTT.